Presented here are 32 T cell receptor beta chains from one specimen sequenced in a study of cytomegalovirus exposure and HLA in healthy donors. The data were produced by immunoSEQ multiplex PCR, yet TCRdb's version contains in-frame clones alone and is incomplete. This table holds some 120,000 clones, roughly 95% found once. What was sequenced was PBMCs. All receptors derive from a man younger than 35 in good health and CMV-seronegative.

In its sample, this clone was seen once. The gene calls are TRBV18 and TRBJ2-2; D call uncertain. Germline V CDR1 and CDR2: KGHSH, LQKENI. Trimming pared 0 bases from V and 4 bases from J, leaving 6 bases between. The CDR3 spans 14 residues. This CDR3 is CASSPPSGTGELFF. Written as DNA, the CDR3 is TGTGCCAGCTCACCACCGTCGGGCACCGGGGAGCTGTTTTTT.

V usage is TRBV7-2 and J usage is TRBJ2-7, with D hard to call. Germline loops: CDR1 SGHTA, CDR2 FQGNSA. The CDR3 extends over 14 amino acids. The germline V and J ends were trimmed by 1 base and 2 bases, with 9 bases remaining between them. Written as DNA, the CDR3 is TGTGCCAGCAGCTTAGACGGCAGGCCCTACGAGCAGTACTTC. Amino acid sequence: CASSLDGRPYEQYF. The full variable domain, completed using reference TRBV7-2 and TRBJ2-7, is GAGVSQSPSNKVTEKGKDVELRCDPISGHTALYWYRQSLGQGLEFLIYFQGNSAPDKSGLPSDRFSAERTGGSVSTLTIQRTQQEDSAVYLCASSLDGRPYEQYFGPGTRLTVT.

This clone was detected only once. CDR3 loop: CASSPDNEQFF. The CDR3 bases are TGTGCCAGCAGTCCGGACAATGAGCAGTTCTTC. This chain joins TRBV19 and TRBJ2-1; no firm D call. Trimming took off 9 bases at V and 5 bases at J, with 8 bases between the two ends. Germline V gene lookup returns CDR1 LNHDA and CDR2 SQIVND (reference sequence). This CDR3 is 11 amino acids long.

V is TRBV2 and J is TRBJ2-3; 8 bases match TRBD2. The CDR3 runs to 15 residues. Germline CDR1 reads SNHLY; CDR2 reads FYNNEI. Trimming cost V 6 bases and J 1 base; bases outside gene matches: 6. Here the CDR3 DNA reads TGTGCCAGCAGCCAAGGGACTAGAGGCACAGATACGCAGTATTTT. It codes for CASSQGTRGTDTQYF.

V gene TRBV7-2 combines with J gene TRBJ2-7; TRBD2 matches 9 bases. This CDR3 contains 14 residues. In germline, CDR1 is SGHTA, CDR2 FQGNSA. V dropped 5 bases and J dropped 7; count of bases not matched to a gene: 9. For the CDR3, the DNA is TGTGCCAGCAGCCCTATAGCGGGAGTGGGGGAGCAGTACTTC. Its translation: CASSPIAGVGEQYF.

The chain carries TRBV9 and TRBJ2-7; TRBD2 aligns across 10 bases. This CDR3 comprises 13 residues. The J segment lost 2 bases and the V segment lost 7 bases, leaving 3 bases of the junction unmatched. Germline CDR1 is SGDLS and CDR2 is YYNGEE. The DNA for the CDR3 is TGTGCCAGCGGACTAGCGGACCCCTACGAGCAGTACTTC. It yields the protein CASGLADPYEQYF.

This chain links TRBV2 with TRBJ2-7; D is perhaps TRBD2 (5 bases). Germline values: CDR1 SNHLY, CDR2 FYNNEI. The CDR3 consists of 13 residues. The V and J ends lost 7 bases and 11 bases respectively, with 21 bases between them. The CDR3 DNA reads as TGTGCCAGCACCTCCCCGGCAGGACTCGTGGAGTACTTC. This codes for CASTSPAGLVEYF.

The V and J genes are TRBV28 and TRBJ2-7; 7 bases map to TRBD1. CDR3 length: 14 amino acids. Per germline, CDR1 MDHEN and CDR2 SYDVKM. The V and J ends lost 6 bases and 2 bases, in that order; junction bases with no gene match: 7. The CDR3, as DNA: TGTGCCAGCAGCTACAGGGGCCGGACCTACGAGCAGTACTTC. As protein: CASSYRGRTYEQYF. Looking up the rest from reference TRBV28 and TRBJ2-7 gives the full variable domain: DVKVTQSSRYLVKRTGEKVFLECVQDMDHENMFWYRQDPGLGLRLIYFSYDVKMKEKGDIPEGYSVSREKKERFSLILESASTNQTSMYLCASSYRGRTYEQYFGPGTRLTVT.

This chain uses TRBV28 with TRBJ1-5; 9 nucleotides agree with TRBD1. The CDR3 runs to 14 residues. Per germline, CDR1 MDHEN and CDR2 SYDVKM. J lost 5 bases, V lost 6 bases, and 5 bases had no gene match. The CDR3 region has the DNA TGTGCCAGCAGCCACGACAGGGGGGATCAGCCCCAGCATTTT. Amino acids: CASSHDRGDQPQHF.

This chain links TRBV29-1 with TRBJ2-7, with 7 bases aligning to TRBD2. Germline assignment: CDR1 SQVTM and CDR2 ANQGSEA. The junction had 13 bases not matched to a gene; V was cut back by 6 bases and J by 2 bases. CDR3 length equals 15 residues. The CDR3 DNA reads TGCAGCGTGGCCCCAGGGCTAGCGGTTCCCTACGAGCAGTACTTC. Translation: CSVAPGLAVPYEQYF.

V and J are TRBV27 and TRBJ1-4, with D perhaps matching TRBD1 (6 bases). Germline V gene data show CDR1 as MNHEY and CDR2 as SMNVEV (reference sequence). V lost 5 bases and J lost 4, with 20 bases in between. The CDR3 is made up of 17 amino acids. The CDR3 nucleotides are TGTGCCAGCAGTCTTACTTCCCTCGGACAGCTTAATGAAAAACTGTTTTTT. Translating it yields CASSLTSLGQLNEKLFF.

The chain has TRBV28 and TRBJ2-1; 10 bases map to TRBD2. J was trimmed by 4 bases and V by 6 bases; bases with no gene match: 6. This CDR3 contains 15 residues. Germline V gene data show CDR1 as MDHEN and CDR2 as SYDVKM. The CDR3 sequence is CASRPGLAEYNEQFF. CDR3 bases: TGTGCCAGCAGACCCGGACTAGCGGAGTACAATGAGCAGTTCTTC.

This chain connects TRBV5-1 to TRBJ2-7; TRBD1 agrees at 10 bases. V trimming: 2 bases; J trimming: 0 bases; junction bases outside the gene matches: 8. The germline CDR1 and CDR2 sequences are SGHRS and YFSETQ. The CDR3 contains 17 residues. The chain's CDR3 is CASSFRDRGTTSYEQYF. The CDR3 nucleotides read TGCGCCAGCAGCTTCCGGGACAGGGGTACCACCTCCTACGAGCAGTACTTC.

V and J are TRBV10-3 and TRBJ2-3; TRBD1 agrees at 8 bases. The germline V gene encodes CDR1 ENHRY and CDR2 SYGVKD. V gave up 6 bases and J gave up 6 bases; unmatched junction bases: 2. CDR3 length: 12 amino acids. The CDR3 DNA follows: TGTGCCATCAGCGACAGGGGTGATACGCAGTATTTT. This sequence encodes CAISDRGDTQYF.

The J gene is TRBJ2-7, the V gene TRBV7-8, with D unresolved. CDR3 size: 14 residues. Germline CDR1 SGHVS, CDR2 FQNEAQ. The V gene lost 0 bases and the J gene lost 5 bases, with 11 bases spanning the gap. The CDR3 nucleotides are TGTGCCAGCAGCTTAGCCCACCTTAGCCACGAGCAGTACTTC. The encoded protein is CASSLAHLSHEQYF.

This clone was recorded only once. The chain couples TRBV6-6 to TRBJ2-7, with a possible D match to TRBD2 (5 bases). The germline gives CDR1 MNHNY, CDR2 SVGAGI (reference sequence). V lost 0 bases to trimming and J lost 8 bases, with 5 bases between them. The CDR3 has 11 residues. The CDR3 here is CASSYSGKQYF. The CDR3 DNA follows: TGTGCCAGCAGTTACTCCGGGAAGCAGTACTTC.

J is TRBJ2-1 and V is TRBV19; D not resolved. Germline V CDR1 and CDR2: LNHDA, SQIVND (reference sequence). The CDR3 spans 13 residues. Deletions cut 5 bases from V and 1 base from J, with 6 bases between. The CDR3 here is CASSPSSYNEQFF. The CDR3 nucleotides are TGTGCCAGTAGTCCCTCGTCCTACAATGAGCAGTTCTTC.

The chain recombines TRBV7-2 with TRBJ1-2; D remains unclear. Per germline, CDR1 SGHTA and CDR2 FQGNSA. Trimming pared 2 bases from V and 4 bases from J, leaving 5 bases between. CDR3 size: 12 residues. The CDR3 DNA sequence: TGTGCCAGCAGCTTATCATTCTATGGCTACACCTTC. Amino acid sequence: CASSLSFYGYTF.

The chain is built from TRBV29-1 and TRBJ2-7, with TRBD1 matching 11 bases. Germline V lookup: CDR1 SQVTM, CDR2 ANQGSEA. V lost 4 bases and J lost 10; bases outside the gene matches: 6. CDR3 length: 12 residues. In DNA form, the CDR3 reads TGCAGCGTTGGAGGGGGACAGGGGGAACAGTACTTC. The encoded protein is CSVGGGQGEQYF.

This clone was seen once. V and J are TRBV28 and TRBJ1-1; no reliable D call. The CDR3 is 14 amino acids. CDR1 is MDHEN, CDR2 SYDVKM, per germline. Trimming left V 3 bases short and J 8 bases short, with 16 bases between. For the CDR3, the DNA is TGTGCCAGCAGTTTCATGAACAGTCTCACCGAAGCTTTCTTT. It translates to CASSFMNSLTEAFF.

This chain connects TRBV28 to TRBJ1-5, with TRBD1 as a possible D gene (6 bases). The V and J ends lost 0 bases and 0 bases respectively, with 6 bases between them. This CDR3 has 15 residues. Per germline, CDR1 MDHEN and CDR2 SYDVKM. The CDR3 DNA reads TGTGCCAGCAGTTTATGGACAGGTAGCAATCAGCCCCAGCATTTT. This encodes CASSLWTGSNQPQHF.

This chain joins TRBV7-9 and TRBJ2-1; no reliable D call. There are 13 residues in the CDR3. V lost 0 bases and J lost 6, with 6 bases in between. The germline CDR1 and CDR2 sequences are SEHNR and FQNEAQ (reference sequence). In DNA, the CDR3 is TGTGCCAGCAGCTTAGCCCTTAGCAATGAGCAGTTCTTC. This gives the protein CASSLALSNEQFF.

The rearrangement joins TRBV7-6 to TRBJ1-1; D unresolved. The CDR3 loop spans 15 amino acids. Looked up from germline, CDR1 is SGHVS and CDR2 is FNYEAQ. Trimming stripped 5 bases from V and 3 bases from J, with 16 bases between. CDR3 sequence reads: CASSPWAPEDTEAFF. Written as DNA, the CDR3 is TGTGCCAGCAGCCCCTGGGCGCCGGAGGACACTGAAGCTTTCTTT.

The rearrangement links TRBV5-6 to TRBJ1-2; no firm D call. The CDR3 totals 12 residues. V gave up 4 bases and J gave up 8 bases, with 12 bases separating them. The V gene's germline CDR1 is SGHDT and CDR2 YYEEEE. The CDR3 DNA follows: TGTGCCAGCAGCCCTGGCGGGCAAGGCTACACCTTC. This sequence encodes CASSPGGQGYTF.

The V call is TRBV5-1, the J call TRBJ1-3; D possibly corresponds to TRBD1 (5 bases). The V gene's germline CDR1 is SGHRS and CDR2 YFSETQ. There are 15 residues in the CDR3. Trimming took 4 bases from V and 0 from J, leaving 11 bases between them. CDR3 sequence reads: CASSPDSPSGNTIYF. The CDR3 DNA follows: TGCGCCAGCAGCCCCGACAGTCCCTCTGGAAACACCATATATTTT.

CDR3 sequence: CASRNPGQGDLAFF. CDR3 nucleotide sequence: TGTGCCAGCAGAAATCCGGGACAGGGGGATTTAGCTTTCTTT. The gene calls are TRBV6-6 and TRBJ1-1; 11 bases agree with TRBD1. Germline V gene data show CDR1 as MNHNY and CDR2 as SVGAGI (reference sequence). The CDR3 consists of 14 residues. V dropped 6 bases and J dropped 10; count of bases not matched to a gene: 10.

The count of this clone is one. The chain carries TRBV27 and TRBJ2-1, with 11 bases that match TRBD2. After removal of 5 bases from V and 5 bases from J, the junction contained 5 bases not matched to a gene. The CDR3 loop spans 15 amino acids. CDR1 is MNHEY, CDR2 SMNVEV, per germline (reference sequence). CDR3 residues: CASSPGTSGNNEQFF. CDR3 sequence (DNA): TGTGCCAGCAGTCCCGGGACTAGCGGAAACAATGAGCAGTTCTTC.

The rearrangement links TRBV5-8 to TRBJ2-3; 7 bases fit TRBD1. The CDR3 consists of 15 residues. Per germline, CDR1 SGHTS and CDR2 YDEGEE. Trimming took 4 bases from V and 5 from J; bases not matched to a gene: 10. In DNA, the CDR3 is TGTGCCAGCAGCCTGCAGGGGGTGAATGTAGATACGCAGTATTTT. It translates to CASSLQGVNVDTQYF.

The chain recombines TRBV7-9 with TRBJ2-1, with D possibly matching TRBD2 (5 bases). Germline V lookup: CDR1 SEHNR, CDR2 FQNEAQ (reference sequence). The CDR3 runs 14 residues. The V end lost 2 bases, the J end lost 12 bases, and 17 bases lay between the germline ends. Written as DNA, the CDR3 is TGTGCCAGCAGCTTACGAGACTACCGAGGAGGGCAGTTCTTC. Its translation is CASSLRDYRGGQFF.

This clone came up once. The J gene is TRBJ2-7, the V gene TRBV5-6; 8 positions agree with TRBD1. Per the germline V gene, CDR1 is SGHDT and CDR2 is YYEEEE. Losses at the gene ends were 5 bases for V and 4 bases for J; bases not matched to a gene: 5. The CDR3 is 13 residues long. The CDR3 reads CASRAGTGYEQYF. The CDR3 DNA reads TGTGCCAGCAGGGCCGGGACAGGTTACGAGCAGTACTTC.

V usage is TRBV14 and J usage is TRBJ2-3, with 7 bases matching TRBD2. The junction had 5 bases not matched to a gene; V was cut back by 0 bases and J by 5 bases. CDR3 length: 15 residues. The V gene's germline CDR1 is SGHDN and CDR2 FVKESK. CDR3 coding DNA: TGTGCCAGCAGCCAAGATTCGGCGGGAGAAGATACGCAGTATTTT. Its protein is CASSQDSAGEDTQYF.

The chain links TRBV4-2 to TRBJ2-1; possible D gene TRBD2, 6 bases. The CDR3 loop spans 17 amino acids. The germline gives CDR1 LGHNA, CDR2 YNFKEQ. V lost 1 base and J 5 bases, leaving 18 bases between the germline ends. CDR3 amino acids: CASSQAPGRSSNNEQFF. CDR3 sequence (DNA): TGTGCCAGCAGCCAAGCCCCAGGGAGGTCTTCGAACAATGAGCAGTTCTTC.